These 32 T cell receptor beta chains came from one sample sequenced in a study of blood T cell repertoires in COVID-19 (dated by TCRdb to between 2020 and 2021). To prepare the library, the immunoSEQ multiplex PCR assay was applied. Entries here come from immuneACCESS through TCRdb and include only in-frame sequences with V and J called. Some clones fail to appear in such tables; in the studies checked, an unresolved V gene covers under half of the shortfall, and the cause of the remainder is unknown. The sample table lists about 80,000 clones, approximately 78% of them with a count of one. The top ten clones comprise just over 35% of the sample. Specimen: peripheral blood. The receptors shown here come from an older woman with acute or convalescent COVID-19.

In its sample, this clone was seen once. The chain recombines TRBV6-5 with TRBJ1-4, with D possibly TRBD1 on 5 matching bases. The CDR3 extends over 15 amino acids. V lost 6 bases and J 3 bases, leaving 14 bases between the germline ends. Germline values: CDR1 MNHEY, CDR2 SVGAGI. The CDR3 nucleotides read TGTGCCAGCAGGGCCCCCGACAGAGCTAATGAAAAACTGTTTTTT. It codes for CASRAPDRANEKLFF.

The J gene is TRBJ1-2, the V gene TRBV19; D may be TRBD1 (6 bases). The CDR3 sequence is 14 residues long. Germline assignment: CDR1 LNHDA and CDR2 SQIVND (reference sequence). Between the trimmed V and J ends, which lost 5 bases and 7 bases, there was a span of 17 bases. CDR3: CASSSLDRNSGYTF. The DNA for the CDR3 is TGTGCCAGTAGTTCCCTAGACAGGAATTCTGGCTACACCTTC.

This clone has a handful of counts. The J gene is TRBJ1-2, the V gene TRBV7-2, with a possible D match to TRBD1 (5 bases). Germline assignment: CDR1 SGHTA and CDR2 FQGNSA. The CDR3 is 15 residues long. Trimming cost V 5 bases and J 8 bases, with 21 bases left between them. In nucleotides, the CDR3 is TGTGCCAGCAGCCCCAAGCCCTCAGGGTCCCTCGGCTACACCTTC. This sequence encodes CASSPKPSGSLGYTF. Supplemented by reference TRBV7-2 and TRBJ1-2, the full variable domain reads GAGVSQSPSNKVTEKGKDVELRCDPISGHTALYWYRQSLGQGLEFLIYFQGNSAPDKSGLPSDRFSAERTGGSVSTLTIQRTQQEDSAVYLCASSPKPSGSLGYTFGSGTRLTVV.

The J gene is TRBJ1-4, the V gene TRBV11-2, with D hard to call. The CDR3 consists of 15 residues. Germline V gene data show CDR1 as SGHAT and CDR2 as FQNNGV. V was pared by 5 bases and J by 7 bases, with 17 bases between. In DNA form, the CDR3 reads TGTGCCAGCAGCGGCCCGCTAGGACGGGGTGAAAAACTGTTTTTT. It translates to CASSGPLGRGEKLFF.

This chain uses TRBV7-2 with TRBJ2-7; a weak D match, TRBD1 (5 bases). Trimming removed 5 bases at V and 0 bases at J, with 8 bases between. CDR3 length: 13 amino acids. Germline CDR1 is SGHTA and CDR2 is FQGNSA. The CDR3 region is CASSAQVSYEQYF. The CDR3 coding sequence is TGTGCCAGCAGCGCACAGGTCTCCTACGAGCAGTACTTC.

The rearrangement uses TRBV7-9 and TRBJ2-3; 7 bases line up with TRBD2. The CDR3 is 14 amino acids. Germline loops: CDR1 SEHNR, CDR2 FQNEAQ (reference sequence). V gave up 6 bases and J gave up 3 bases; unmatched junction bases: 6. CDR3 region: CASRGGVATDTQYF. The CDR3 bases are TGTGCCAGCAGGGGAGGGGTAGCGACAGATACGCAGTATTTT. The variable domain in full, with the rest retrieved from reference TRBV7-9 and TRBJ2-3, is DTGVSQNPRHKITKRGQNVTFRCDPISEHNRLYWYRQTLGQGPEFLTYFQNEAQLEKSRLLSDRFSAERPKGSFSTLEIQRTEQGDSAMYLCASRGGVATDTQYFGPGTRLTVL.

This chain uses TRBV5-1 with TRBJ2-7; 8 bases are a match to TRBD2. The CDR3 loop spans 17 amino acids. Germline CDR1 and CDR2: SGHRS and YFSETQ. V dropped 2 bases and J dropped 2; count of bases not matched to a gene: 12. The CDR3 DNA reads TGCGCCAGCAGCTTTTACTCCAGCCTAGCGGGCCCCTACGAGCAGTACTTC. Translated: CASSFYSSLAGPYEQYF.

The chain couples TRBV6-6 to TRBJ2-1, with TRBD1 matching over 9 bases. The CDR3 is 13 amino acids. The V segment lost 6 bases and the J segment 8 bases; nucleotides outside the gene matches: 5. Germline values: CDR1 MNHNY, CDR2 SVGAGI (reference sequence). CDR3: CASRGTGRDEQFF. Here the CDR3 DNA reads TGTGCCAGCAGGGGGACAGGGCGCGATGAGCAGTTCTTC.

This clone has just a few counts. Other DNA sequences in the sample encode the same CDR3. The chain uses TRBV6-1 and TRBJ2-7, with D unresolved. V was pared by 2 bases and J by 3 bases, with 5 bases between. Germline V gene data show CDR1 as MNHNS and CDR2 as SASEGT. The CDR3 has 12 residues. The CDR3 is CASSEPGYEQYF. CDR3 nucleotide sequence: TGTGCCAGCAGTGAACCAGGCTACGAGCAGTACTTC.

This chain joins TRBV27 and TRBJ2-5, with 10 nucleotides matching TRBD2. V dropped 5 bases and J dropped 3; count of bases not matched to a gene: 3. The CDR3 sequence is 14 residues long. CDR1 and CDR2 (germline): MNHEY, SMNVEV (reference sequence). The CDR3 DNA follows: TGTGCCAGCAGTAGAGGGACTAGCGAAGAGACCCAGTACTTC. This gives the protein CASSRGTSEETQYF.

The chain carries TRBV9 and TRBJ2-5; TRBD1 matches 7 bases. V was clipped by 4 bases and J by 5 bases; unmatched bases: 8. Germline values: CDR1 SGDLS, CDR2 YYNGEE. This CDR3 has 14 residues. Here the CDR3 DNA reads TGTGCCAGCAGCCCCACGACAGGGACGGAGACCCAGTACTTC. Its translation is CASSPTTGTETQYF. Full variable domain (missing parts from reference TRBV9 and TRBJ2-5): DSGVTQTPKHLITATGQRVTLRCSPRSGDLSVYWYQQSLDQGLQFLIQYYNGEERAKGNILERFSAQQFPDLHSELNLSSLELGDSALYFCASSPTTGTETQYFGPGTRLLVL.

The V gene is TRBV3-1 (or the pseudogene TRBV3-2), the J gene TRBJ1-5, with D possibly TRBD1 on 5 matching bases. Germline CDR1 and CDR2: LGHDT and YNNKEL (reference sequence). The germline V and J ends were trimmed by 3 bases and 2 bases, with 11 bases remaining between them. This CDR3 region has 15 residues. The CDR3 nucleotides read TGTGCCAGCAGCCATGGGATCAGGGGCAATCAGCCCCAGCATTTT. It translates to CASSHGIRGNQPQHF.

This clone was recorded a few times. This chain uses TRBV30 with TRBJ2-7; 8 nucleotides line up with TRBD2. This CDR3 is built from 15 residues. Germline V gene data show CDR1 as GTSNPN and CDR2 as SVGIG (reference sequence). V dropped 3 bases and J dropped 6; count of bases not matched to a gene: 13. The CDR3 bases are TGTGCCTGGAGCCAAACTAGCGGAAGTATCGGCGAGCAGTACTTC. Its protein is CAWSQTSGSIGEQYF.

A remark on this clone: A read error may account for a junction end that differs from germline. The V gene is TRBV18, the J gene TRBJ2-7; TRBD2 matches at 7 bases. This CDR3 region has 14 residues. Germline V gene lookup returns CDR1 KGHSH and CDR2 LQKENI. CDR3 DNA: TGTGCCAGCTCGGACACGACTAGCTCCCACGAGCAGTACTTC. Its protein product is CASSDTTSSHEQYF.

The chain has TRBV25-1 and TRBJ1-2, with 10 bases matching TRBD1. Looked up from germline, CDR1 is MGHDK and CDR2 is SYGVNS. The CDR3 loop spans 15 amino acids. Unmatched junction bases numbered 5, after V lost 6 bases and J lost 1 base. CDR3 protein: CASRAGTGVNYGYTF. The CDR3 DNA reads as TGTGCCAGCAGAGCCGGGACAGGGGTTAACTATGGCTACACCTTC.

The genes are TRBV19 and TRBJ2-7; D is undetermined. Trimming cost V 1 base and J 1 base, with 8 bases left between them. This CDR3 has 14 amino acids. CDR1 and CDR2 from the germline V gene are LNHDA and SQIVND (reference sequence). The CDR3 nucleotides read TGTGCCAGTAGTATAGTGGGCAGTTCCTACGAGCAGTACTTC. The encoded protein is CASSIVGSSYEQYF. Drawing the rest from reference TRBV19 and TRBJ2-7, the complete variable domain is DGGITQSPKYLFRKEGQNVTLSCEQNLNHDAMYWYRQDPGQGLRLIYYSQIVNDFQKGDIAEGYSVSREKKESFPLTVTSAQKNPTAFYLCASSIVGSSYEQYFGPGTRLTVT.

The chain is built from TRBV6-5 and TRBJ2-2; TRBD1 matches 7 bases. The germline CDR1 and CDR2 sequences are MNHEY and SVGAGI. Trimming cost V 6 bases and J 6 bases; bases outside gene matches: 7. The CDR3 spans 14 residues. For the CDR3, the DNA is TGTGCCAGCAGACGACAGGGTCGCGCCGGGGAGCTGTTTTTT. It encodes CASRRQGRAGELFF.

This rearrangement joins TRBV6-5 to TRBJ1-6; tentatively, D is TRBD1 (6 bases). Germline V gene sequence: CDR1 MNHEY, CDR2 SVGAGI. The CDR3 totals 14 residues. With 6 bases removed from V and 3 bases from J, the gap between germline ends came to 9 bases. CDR3 sequence reads: CASSSDSYNSPLHF. The CDR3, as DNA: TGTGCCAGCAGCTCGGACAGCTATAATTCACCCCTCCACTTT.

V is TRBV9 and J is TRBJ1-1; the D is unclear. This CDR3 region has 13 residues. Trimming shortened V by 0 bases and J by 3 bases, and 6 bases separated the two germline ends. In germline, CDR1 is SGDLS, CDR2 YYNGEE. In DNA form, the CDR3 reads TGTGCCAGCAGCGTAGCAGTTGACACTGAAGCTTTCTTT. It yields the protein CASSVAVDTEAFF.

The chain recombines TRBV7-2 with TRBJ2-7; 7 bases align to TRBD2. CDR1 is SGHTA, CDR2 FQGNSA, per germline. CDR3 length: 15 residues. With V trimmed by 3 bases and J by 2 bases, 7 bases remained unmatched. The CDR3 DNA reads TGTGCCAGCAGCTTGTCGGCTAGCGGAACCTACGAGCAGTACTTC. It codes for CASSLSASGTYEQYF.

The DNA of the CDR3 is TGTGCCAGCAGTTCAGGACAGGGTAGGGAAAAACTGTTTTTT. Translation gives CASSSGQGREKLFF. V usage is TRBV2 and J usage is TRBJ1-4, with 8 bases matching TRBD1. The junction had 7 bases not matched to a gene; V was cut back by 5 bases and J by 8 bases. The CDR3 runs 14 residues. CDR1 and CDR2 from the germline V gene are SNHLY and FYNNEI.

This sequence joins TRBV6-6 and TRBJ1-1; D is unresolved. The CDR3 is 13 amino acids. V gave up 0 bases and J gave up 6 bases, with 8 bases separating them. Per the germline V gene, CDR1 is MNHNY and CDR2 is SVGAGI (reference sequence). CDR3 region: CASSYSLTSEAFF. In DNA form, the CDR3 reads TGTGCCAGCAGTTACTCGTTGACTTCTGAAGCTTTCTTT.

The chain has TRBV2 and TRBJ2-1; 7 positions agree with TRBD2. Losses at the gene ends were 5 bases for V and 6 bases for J; bases not matched to a gene: 10. The CDR3 is 15 residues long. Germline CDR1 reads SNHLY; CDR2 reads FYNNEI. The CDR3 loop is CASSQSGITSNEQFF. CDR3 coding DNA: TGTGCCAGCAGTCAAAGCGGGATTACCTCCAATGAGCAGTTCTTC.

The chain joins TRBV3-1 (or the pseudogene TRBV3-2) to TRBJ2-3; D gene ambiguous. CDR3 length equals 11 residues. The germline V gene has CDR1 LGHDT and CDR2 YNNKEL (reference sequence). Between the trimmed V and J ends, which lost 2 bases and 7 bases, there was a span of 4 bases. The CDR3 DNA reads as TGTGCCAGCAGCCAAATTAATACGCAGTATTTT. It translates to CASSQINTQYF.

J is TRBJ2-6 and V is TRBV6-1; 7 bases agree with TRBD1. Trimming removed 3 bases from V and 3 bases from J; junction bases left unmatched: 8. The CDR3 has 17 residues. Germline-derived CDR1 and CDR2 are MNHNS and SASEGT. The CDR3: CASSELTGTFGANVLTF. CDR3 nucleotides: TGTGCCAGCAGTGAGTTGACAGGGACCTTTGGGGCCAACGTCCTGACTTTC.

This clone was found once. The J gene is TRBJ2-7, the V gene TRBV29-1, with TRBD1 as a possible D gene (6 bases). The CDR3 totals 14 residues. V lost 5 bases and J 5 bases, leaving 19 bases between the germline ends. Germline V gene sequence: CDR1 SQVTM, CDR2 ANQGSEA. The CDR3: CSVQGKKGIDEQYF. For the CDR3, the DNA is TGCAGCGTTCAGGGGAAAAAAGGAATCGACGAGCAGTACTTC.

V is TRBV7-3 and J is TRBJ1-3, with 9 positions matching TRBD1. Germline CDR1 and CDR2: SGHTA and FQGTGA. V lost 5 bases to trimming and J lost 8 bases; unmatched junction nucleotides: 7. The CDR3 runs 14 residues. The CDR3 DNA reads TGTGCCAGCAGCACTAAACAGGGGGCATACACCATATATTTT. This translates into CASSTKQGAYTIYF.

V usage is TRBV5-6 and J usage is TRBJ1-1, with unresolved D. With 2 bases removed from V and 3 bases from J, the gap between germline ends came to 5 bases. Per germline, CDR1 SGHDT and CDR2 YYEEEE. The CDR3 has 12 residues. CDR3 nucleotides: TGTGCCAGCAGCTTTCATGACACTGAAGCTTTCTTT. Its protein product is CASSFHDTEAFF.

CDR3 protein: CASSLETGANTGELFF. Here the CDR3 DNA reads TGCGCCAGCAGCTTGGAAACGGGGGCGAACACCGGGGAGCTGTTTTTT. The chain joins TRBV5-1 to TRBJ2-2, with D possibly TRBD2 on 6 matching bases. V lost 0 bases to trimming and J lost 0 bases, with 9 bases between them. CDR1 and CDR2 (germline): SGHRS, YFSETQ. CDR3 length: 16 amino acids.

V is TRBV28 and J is TRBJ2-2; D perhaps matches TRBD1 (6 bases). This CDR3 spans 15 amino acids. Between the trimmed V and J ends, which lost 5 bases and 6 bases, there was a span of 16 bases. Germline CDR1 is MDHEN and CDR2 is SYDVKM. This CDR3 reads CASSPTIGGPGELFF. As DNA, the CDR3 is TGTGCCAGCAGTCCTACTATAGGGGGTCCCGGGGAGCTGTTTTTT.

The chain recombines TRBV3-1 (or the pseudogene TRBV3-2) with TRBJ1-1; no clear D gene. CDR3 length: 14 amino acids. The V end lost 0 bases, the J end lost 0 bases, and 5 bases lay between the germline ends. The germline gives CDR1 LGHDT, CDR2 YNNKEL (reference sequence). The chain's CDR3 is CASSQDRVNTEAFF. The CDR3 nucleotides are TGTGCCAGCAGCCAAGATCGGGTGAACACTGAAGCTTTCTTT.

The J gene is TRBJ1-1, the V gene TRBV30; TRBD1 aligns across 10 bases. This CDR3 region has 14 residues. Germline loops: CDR1 GTSNPN, CDR2 SVGIG (reference sequence). The V and J ends lost 2 bases and 4 bases, in that order; junction bases with no gene match: 4. The CDR3 spells CAWSWDRGSTEAFF. The CDR3 DNA sequence: TGTGCCTGGAGTTGGGACAGGGGTAGCACTGAAGCTTTCTTT.